Each of the 4 T cell receptor beta chains below was sequenced from the same sample in a study of beta chain features in type 1 diabetes. cDNA synthesis used the whole RNA isolate, giving expressed TCRB sequences. The protocol was immunoSEQ multiplex PCR, while the TCRdb copy is restricted to in-frame clones and leaves out a portion. Among about 150,000 clones listed, 11% were seen once. Sequences were obtained from central memory CD4+ T cells from blood. The receptors were sampled from a man younger than 35 in good health.

This clone has just a few counts. V and J are TRBV7-2 and TRBJ2-7, with 8 bases identical to TRBD2. V was clipped by 5 bases and J by 6 bases; unmatched bases: 9. The CDR3 totals 14 residues. The germline V gene has CDR1 SGHTA and CDR2 FQGNSA. The CDR3 is CASSPPSGRTEQYF. Written as DNA, the CDR3 is TGTGCCAGCAGCCCCCCCAGCGGGAGAACCGAGCAGTACTTC. The full variable domain, with the rest looked up from reference TRBV7-2 and TRBJ2-7, is GAGVSQSPSNKVTEKGKDVELRCDPISGHTALYWYRQSLGQGLEFLIYFQGNSAPDKSGLPSDRFSAERTGGSVSTLTIQRTQQEDSAVYLCASSPPSGRTEQYFGPGTRLTVT.

This clone was recorded at least ten times. V gene TRBV27 combines with J gene TRBJ2-1; 7 nucleotides align to TRBD2. V lost 4 bases, J lost 5 bases, and 11 bases stayed unmatched. Germline-derived CDR1 and CDR2 are MNHEY and SMNVEV (reference sequence). The CDR3 is 16 amino acids. CDR3 in DNA: TGTGCCAGCAGTTCGGGATGGGGGAGGGCAGACAATGAGCAGTTCTTC. Its protein is CASSSGWGRADNEQFF.

The rearrangement links TRBV7-2 to TRBJ2-7; TRBD2 matches at 13 bases. Germline-derived CDR1 and CDR2 are SGHTA and FQGNSA. This CDR3 comprises 18 residues. The ends lost 5 bases at V and 0 bases at J; junction bases unmatched: 10. The chain's CDR3 is CASSQRGTSGVYSYEQYF. CDR3 bases: TGTGCCAGCAGCCAGAGAGGGACTAGCGGGGTATACTCCTACGAGCAGTACTTC.

This chain uses TRBV9 with TRBJ2-7; D possibly corresponds to TRBD2 (5 bases). In germline, CDR1 is SGDLS, CDR2 YYNGEE. The ends were cut back, 0 bases at V and 0 bases at J, with 10 bases in the middle. The CDR3 is 15 amino acids. As DNA, the CDR3 is TGTGCCAGCAGCGTAGCGAGCGGACCCTCCTACGAGCAGTACTTC. It yields the protein CASSVASGPSYEQYF. The full variable domain, completed using reference TRBV9 and TRBJ2-7, is DSGVTQTPKHLITATGQRVTLRCSPRSGDLSVYWYQQSLDQGLQFLIQYYNGEERAKGNILERFSAQQFPDLHSELNLSSLELGDSALYFCASSVASGPSYEQYFGPGTRLTVT.